These 11 T cell receptor beta chains came from one sample sequenced in a study of siplizumab effects on memory and regulatory T cells. Sequencing used immunoSEQ multiplex PCR; TCRdb keeps in-frame clones, though not all of them. The sample lists about 100,000 clones; around 93% were seen once. Sequenced: non-Treg CD4+ T cells sorted from blood. These receptors all come from a human donor in good health.

The rearrangement links TRBV10-3 to TRBJ1-1, with TRBD1 as a possible D gene (6 bases). The V end lost 3 bases, the J end lost 6 bases, and 14 bases lay between the germline ends. The CDR3 extends over 14 amino acids. Germline lookup yields CDR1 ENHRY and CDR2 SYGVKD. As DNA, the CDR3 is TGTGCCATCAGTGATGGGGGCATGGCCTCTGAAGCTTTCTTT. Translation gives CAISDGGMASEAFF.

The chain is built from TRBV7-8 and TRBJ2-7; tentatively, D is TRBD1 or TRBD2 (5 bases each). The CDR3 loop spans 14 amino acids. The V end lost 5 bases, the J end lost 0 bases, and 11 bases lay between the germline ends. Germline values: CDR1 SGHVS, CDR2 FQNEAQ. The CDR3 reads CASSGTSSSYEQYF. For the CDR3, the DNA is TGTGCCAGCAGCGGGACCAGTAGCTCCTACGAGCAGTACTTC.

The chain uses TRBV2 and TRBJ2-5; 7 bases are a match to TRBD2. CDR3 length: 13 amino acids. CDR1 is SNHLY and CDR2 is FYNNEI in the germline V gene. J lost 5 bases, V lost 11 bases, and 11 bases had no gene match. CDR3 residues: CACSRGSRETQYF. CDR3 nucleotides: TGTGCCTGTTCGCGGGGGTCCCGGGAGACCCAGTACTTC.

This clone was counted once. The chain has TRBV5-4 and TRBJ2-7; the match to TRBD2 covers 8 bases. CDR3 size: 15 residues. CDR1 is SGHNT and CDR2 is YYREEE in the germline V gene (reference sequence). With 3 bases clipped from V and 7 bases from J, the junction kept 12 bases outside the gene matches. CDR3 in DNA: TGTGCCAGCAGCTCGGGACTAGAGGGCTTGGGTGAGCAGTACTTC. This codes for CASSSGLEGLGEQYF. Full variable domain (missing parts from reference TRBV5-4 and TRBJ2-7): ETGVTQSPTHLIKTRGQQVTLRCSSQSGHNTVSWYQQALGQGPQFIFQYYREEENGRGNFPPRFSGLQFPNYSSELNVNALELDDSALYLCASSSGLEGLGEQYFGPGTRLTVT.

The chain couples TRBV5-1 to TRBJ2-1, with 13 bases aligning to TRBD2. Trimming at V came to 4 bases and at J to 6 bases, leaving 13 bases not matched to a gene. CDR3 size: 18 residues. Germline assignment: CDR1 SGHRS and CDR2 YFSETQ. The CDR3 region has the DNA TGCGCCAGCAGCCCCACTAAACAGACTAGCGGGAGGTCCAATGAGCAGTTCTTC. Protein: CASSPTKQTSGRSNEQFF.

The chain employs TRBV28 and TRBJ2-6, with a possible D match to TRBD1 (5 bases). V lost 7 bases to trimming and J lost 4 bases, with 23 bases between them. The germline CDR1 and CDR2 sequences are MDHEN and SYDVKM. The CDR3 consists of 18 residues. CDR3 sequence (DNA): TGTGCCAGCATGTCACGCGGAACAGGCGTGCCGGGGGCCAACGTCCTGACTTTC. Translation: CASMSRGTGVPGANVLTF.

The chain employs TRBV18 and TRBJ2-5; D is unresolved. The V and J ends lost 2 bases and 0 bases respectively, with 13 bases between them. This CDR3 comprises 16 residues. The germline CDR1 and CDR2 sequences are KGHSH and LQKENI. CDR3 sequence: CASSPRNGPYQETQYF. Here the CDR3 DNA reads TGTGCCAGCTCACCAAGGAACGGTCCGTACCAAGAGACCCAGTACTTC.

This chain joins TRBV6-1 and TRBJ2-5; no reliable D call. Looked up from germline, CDR1 is MNHNS and CDR2 is SASEGT. V dropped 2 bases and J dropped 5 bases, with 9 bases sitting between them. The CDR3 is made up of 13 amino acids. The chain's CDR3 is CASSERSRETQYF. DNA of the CDR3: TGTGCCAGCAGTGAAAGGTCCAGGGAGACCCAGTACTTC.

V and J are TRBV28 and TRBJ2-1; D call uncertain. This CDR3 has 14 amino acids. V lost 2 bases and J lost 6, with 11 bases in between. Germline V gives CDR1 MDHEN, CDR2 SYDVKM. The CDR3 sequence is CASSLPQWANEQFF. CDR3 in DNA: TGTGCCAGCAGTTTACCCCAGTGGGCCAATGAGCAGTTCTTC.

The genes are TRBV27 and TRBJ2-7; maybe TRBD1 (6 bases). Per the germline V gene, CDR1 is MNHEY and CDR2 is SMNVEV (reference sequence). The V end was cut by 5 bases, the J end by 5 bases, with 16 bases between. This CDR3 spans 14 amino acids. The CDR3 sequence: CASSPRLGANEQYF. The CDR3 region has the DNA TGTGCCAGCAGTCCACGTTTGGGGGCCAACGAGCAGTACTTC.

The chain carries TRBV15 and TRBJ2-7; D may match TRBD1 or TRBD2 (5 bases each). The CDR3 length is 15 residues. V was shortened by 0 bases and J by 3 bases, with 12 bases between the two germline ends. Germline-derived CDR1 and CDR2 are LNHNV and YYDKDF (reference sequence). CDR3 sequence reads: CATSRDVGPVYEQYF. CDR3 in DNA: TGTGCCACCAGCAGAGATGTGGGACCAGTCTACGAGCAGTACTTC.